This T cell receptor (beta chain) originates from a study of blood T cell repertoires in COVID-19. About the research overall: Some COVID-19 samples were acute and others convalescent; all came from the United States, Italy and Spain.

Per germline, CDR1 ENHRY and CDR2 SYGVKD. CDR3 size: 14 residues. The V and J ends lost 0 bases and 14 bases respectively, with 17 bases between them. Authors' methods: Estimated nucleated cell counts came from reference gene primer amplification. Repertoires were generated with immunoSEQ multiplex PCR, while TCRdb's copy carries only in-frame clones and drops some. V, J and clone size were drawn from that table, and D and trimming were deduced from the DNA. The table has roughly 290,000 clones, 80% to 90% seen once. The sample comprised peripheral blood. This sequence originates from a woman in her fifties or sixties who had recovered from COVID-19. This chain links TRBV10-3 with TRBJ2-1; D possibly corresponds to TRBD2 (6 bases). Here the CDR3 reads CAISESTTGVFEFF. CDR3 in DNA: TGTGCCATCAGTGAGTCGACTACGGGAGTCTTTGAGTTCTTC.